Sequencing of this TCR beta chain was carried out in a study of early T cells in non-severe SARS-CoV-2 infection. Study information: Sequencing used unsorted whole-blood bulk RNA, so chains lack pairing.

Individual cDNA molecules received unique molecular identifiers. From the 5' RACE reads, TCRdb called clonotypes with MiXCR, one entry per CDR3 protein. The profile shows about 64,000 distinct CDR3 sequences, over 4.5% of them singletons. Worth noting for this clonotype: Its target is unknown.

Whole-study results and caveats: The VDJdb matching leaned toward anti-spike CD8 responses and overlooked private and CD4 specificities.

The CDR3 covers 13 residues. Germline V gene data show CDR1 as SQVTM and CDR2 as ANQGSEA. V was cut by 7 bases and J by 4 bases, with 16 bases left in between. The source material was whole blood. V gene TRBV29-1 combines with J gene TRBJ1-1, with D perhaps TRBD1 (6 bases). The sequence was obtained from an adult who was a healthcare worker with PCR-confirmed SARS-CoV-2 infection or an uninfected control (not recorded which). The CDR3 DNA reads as TGCAGCGCCTCGAGGCAGGGGAGCACTGAAGCTTTCTTT. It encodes CSASRQGSTEAFF. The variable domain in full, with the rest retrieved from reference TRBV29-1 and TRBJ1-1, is SAVISQKPSRDICQRGTSLTIQCQVDSQVTMMFWYRQQPGQSLTLIATANQGSEATYESGFVIDKFPISRPNLTFSTLTVSNMSPEDSSIYLCSASRQGSTEAFFGQGTRLTVV.